The sequence of this TCR beta chain was determined in a study of OX40 agonist ivuxolimab in advanced cancers. The ends were cut back, 6 bases at V and 5 bases at J, with 21 bases in the middle. This CDR3 is 16 amino acids long. Looked up from germline, CDR1 is MNHEY and CDR2 is SMNVEV (reference sequence). The repertoire was sequenced with immunoSEQ multiplex PCR; TCRdb's copy has only in-frame clones and lacks some. The sample lists tens of thousands of clones, about nine tenths occurring once. The receptor was isolated from an adult with an advanced solid tumor such as melanoma, head and neck, liver or kidney cancer. Sequenced here: CD4+ or CD8+ T cells sorted from blood, sampled in a trial of the OX40 agonist ivuxolimab. The chain employs TRBV27 and TRBJ2-3, with D possibly TRBD2 on 6 matching bases. This CDR3 is CASSPPGVAVGDTQYF. The CDR3 bases are TGTGCCAGCAGCCCCCCGGGGGTAGCGGTTGGAGATACGCAGTATTTT.